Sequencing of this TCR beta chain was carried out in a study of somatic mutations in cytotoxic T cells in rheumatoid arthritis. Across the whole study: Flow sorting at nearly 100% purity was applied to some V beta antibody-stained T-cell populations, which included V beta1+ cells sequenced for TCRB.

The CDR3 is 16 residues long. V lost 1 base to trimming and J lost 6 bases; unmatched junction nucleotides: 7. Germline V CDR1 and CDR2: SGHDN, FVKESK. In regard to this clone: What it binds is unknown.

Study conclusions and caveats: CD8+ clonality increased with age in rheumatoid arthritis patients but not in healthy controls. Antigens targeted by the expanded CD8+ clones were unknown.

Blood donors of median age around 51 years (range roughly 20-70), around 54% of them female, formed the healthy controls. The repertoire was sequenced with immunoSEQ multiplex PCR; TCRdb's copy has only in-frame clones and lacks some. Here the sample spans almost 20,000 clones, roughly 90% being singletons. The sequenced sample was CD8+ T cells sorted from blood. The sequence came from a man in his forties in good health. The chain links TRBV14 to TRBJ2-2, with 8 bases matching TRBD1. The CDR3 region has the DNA TGTGCCAGCAGCCAAGCCGGGACAGGATTGCCCGGGGAGCTGTTTTTT. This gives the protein CASSQAGTGLPGELFF.